A single sample is the source of the 14 T cell receptor beta chains below, sequenced in a study of control samples from healthy donors and cancer patients. TCRdb's table, derived via immunoSEQ multiplex PCR, lists solely in-frame clones and lacks some. In the table there are under 85,000 clones, approximately 89% of which are singletons. Sample: PBMCs. These receptors all stem from a man aged 55 to 69 with colorectal cancer.

The gene calls are TRBV9 and TRBJ2-1; the match to TRBD2 covers 14 bases. The CDR3 totals 19 residues. V lost 0 bases and J lost 3; bases outside the gene matches: 8. Germline CDR1 SGDLS, CDR2 YYNGEE. The CDR3 DNA is TGTGCCAGCAGCGTAGGACTAGCGGGGGGGCCCCCCAACTACAATGAGCAGTTCTTC. Encoded protein: CASSVGLAGGPPNYNEQFF. The full variable domain, its missing parts supplied by reference TRBV9 and TRBJ2-1, is DSGVTQTPKHLITATGQRVTLRCSPRSGDLSVYWYQQSLDQGLQFLIQYYNGEERAKGNILERFSAQQFPDLHSELNLSSLELGDSALYFCASSVGLAGGPPNYNEQFFGPGTRLTVL.

The rearrangement links TRBV25-1 to TRBJ2-5, with D maybe TRBD2 (7 bases). CDR1 is MGHDK, CDR2 SYGVNS, per germline. This CDR3 is built from 16 residues. The V end was cut by 4 bases, the J end by 1 base, with 16 bases between. This chain's CDR3 is CASSGWRGGSQETQYF. CDR3 in DNA: TGTGCCAGCAGTGGATGGAGGGGGGGATCCCAAGAGACCCAGTACTTC.

CDR3 loop: CASSADRGYGYTF. In DNA, the CDR3 is TGTGCCAGCAGTGCCGACCGTGGGTATGGCTACACCTTC. The chain recombines TRBV2 with TRBJ1-2, with D unresolved. Trimming took 4 bases from V and 5 from J, leaving 11 bases between them. Germline V CDR1 and CDR2: SNHLY, FYNNEI. This CDR3 contains 13 residues. Looking up the rest from reference TRBV2 and TRBJ1-2 gives the full variable domain: EPEVTQTPSHQVTQMGQEVILRCVPISNHLYFYWYRQILGQKVEFLVSFYNNEISEKSEIFDDQFSVERPDGSNFTLKIRSTKLEDSAMYFCASSADRGYGYTFGSGTRLTVV.

The chain is built from TRBV5-1 and TRBJ1-3; tentative D call: TRBD1 (6 bases). The CDR3 consists of 16 residues. V gave up 0 bases and J gave up 4 bases, with 14 bases separating them. The germline V gene has CDR1 SGHRS and CDR2 YFSETQ. CDR3 in amino acids: CASSLGLTGKGNTIYF. The DNA of the CDR3 is TGCGCCAGCAGCTTGGGACTTACAGGGAAGGGAAACACCATATATTTT.

The rearrangement links TRBV7-2 to TRBJ2-7; no firm D call. The CDR3 has 13 residues. The V and J ends lost 5 bases and 3 bases respectively, with 11 bases between them. Germline CDR1 is SGHTA and CDR2 is FQGNSA. CDR3 sequence (DNA): TGTGCCAGCAGCCCCCGTAGGGACTACGAGCAGTACTTC. Translating it yields CASSPRRDYEQYF.

This chain connects TRBV21-1 to TRBJ1-5; the table's D call, TRBD1, has no DNA check behind it. TRBV21-1 is labeled a pseudogene. The CDR3 extends over 15 amino acids. Here the CDR3 DNA reads TGTGCCAGCACTTCGCAGGGGGAAAGCAATCAGCCCCAGCATTTT. Encoded protein: CASTSQGESNQPQHF.

This chain links TRBV5-4 with TRBJ2-5; the D gene is possibly TRBD2 (6 bases). CDR3 length equals 15 residues. Trimming stripped 4 bases from V and 1 base from J, with 14 bases between. CDR1 SGHNT and CDR2 YYREEE come from the germline V gene (reference sequence). The DNA for the CDR3 is TGTGCCAGCAGCCCTCCATTCGGGGGCCAAGAGACCCAGTACTTC. Amino acids: CASSPPFGGQETQYF.

Concerning this clone: The sample holds other DNA sequences that translate to the same CDR3. The rearrangement joins TRBV7-2 to TRBJ2-5; the D gene is possibly TRBD2 (5 bases). This CDR3 region has 13 residues. Looked up from germline, CDR1 is SGHTA and CDR2 is FQGNSA. Trimming cost V 1 base and J 6 bases, with 9 bases left between them. CDR3 sequence: CASSLGGLQTQYF. The CDR3 region has the DNA TGTGCCAGCAGCTTAGGAGGGTTGCAGACCCAGTACTTC.

The chain has TRBV3-1 (or the pseudogene TRBV3-2) and TRBJ2-7, with TRBD2 matching over 10 bases. Per germline, CDR1 LGHDT and CDR2 YNNKEL (reference sequence). V dropped 5 bases and J dropped 7; count of bases not matched to a gene: 8. The CDR3 totals 14 residues. CDR3: CASSMASGGGEQYF. The DNA for the CDR3 is TGTGCCAGCAGCATGGCTAGCGGGGGAGGAGAGCAGTACTTC.

V is TRBV12-3 or TRBV12-4 and J is TRBJ2-5; 8 bases are a match to TRBD1. This CDR3 is built from 13 residues. CDR3 amino acids: CPRRRQGQETQYF. As DNA, the CDR3 is TGTCCCCGCAGACGACAGGGGCAAGAGACCCAGTACTTC.

The chain is built from TRBV3-1 (or the pseudogene TRBV3-2) and TRBJ1-3, with D tentatively TRBD1 (5 bases). The CDR3 runs to 13 residues. Per the germline V gene, CDR1 is LGHDT and CDR2 is YNNKEL (reference sequence). Trimming removed 8 bases at V and 3 bases at J, with 11 bases between. The CDR3 loop is CASHPGLGNTIYF. The CDR3, as DNA: TGTGCCAGCCACCCGGGGCTTGGAAACACCATATATTTT.

The chain is built from TRBV7-9 and TRBJ1-2, with D uncertain. The CDR3 totals 14 residues. V shed 4 bases and J shed 8 bases, with 17 bases lying between them. Germline V gives CDR1 SEHNR, CDR2 FQNEAQ (reference sequence). CDR3 region: CASSSDTNLGGYTF. The CDR3 region has the DNA TGTGCCAGCAGCTCTGACACGAATTTAGGAGGCTACACCTTC. Based on the CDR3 plus reference TRBV7-9 and TRBJ1-2, the full variable domain is DTGVSQNPRHKITKRGQNVTFRCDPISEHNRLYWYRQTLGQGPEFLTYFQNEAQLEKSRLLSDRFSAERPKGSFSTLEIQRTEQGDSAMYLCASSSDTNLGGYTFGSGTRLTVV.

This chain connects TRBV7-3 to TRBJ1-1, with D possibly TRBD1 on 5 matching bases. CDR1 is SGHTA, CDR2 FQGTGA, per germline. The CDR3 runs 15 residues. V was cut by 2 bases and J by 1 base, with 11 bases left in between. The CDR3 reads CASSLQGLGNTEAFF. The CDR3 DNA reads TGTGCCAGCAGCTTACAGGGTCTTGGGAACACTGAAGCTTTCTTT.

The chain links TRBV27 to TRBJ2-3; 9 positions agree with TRBD2. The germline gives CDR1 MNHEY, CDR2 SMNVEV (reference sequence). There are 16 residues in the CDR3. The J segment lost 3 bases and the V segment lost 5 bases, leaving 9 bases of the junction unmatched. The CDR3 is CASSVPSAGGTDTQYF. CDR3 DNA: TGTGCCAGCAGTGTCCCCTCTGCGGGGGGGACAGATACGCAGTATTTT.